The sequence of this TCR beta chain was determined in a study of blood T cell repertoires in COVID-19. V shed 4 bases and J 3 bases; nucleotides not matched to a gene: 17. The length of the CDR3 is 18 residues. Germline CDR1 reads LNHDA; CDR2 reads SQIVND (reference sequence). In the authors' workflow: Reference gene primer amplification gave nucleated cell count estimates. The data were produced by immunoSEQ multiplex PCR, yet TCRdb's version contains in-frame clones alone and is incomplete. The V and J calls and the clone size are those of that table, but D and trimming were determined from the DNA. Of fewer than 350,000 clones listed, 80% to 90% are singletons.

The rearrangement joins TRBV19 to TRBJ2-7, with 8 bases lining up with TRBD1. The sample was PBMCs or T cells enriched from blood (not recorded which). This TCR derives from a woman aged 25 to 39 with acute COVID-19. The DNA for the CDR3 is TGTGCCAGTAGTAGTTTCCCCCCGGGACAGGCTGTTTACTACGAGCAGTACTTC. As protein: CASSSFPPGQAVYYEQYF.